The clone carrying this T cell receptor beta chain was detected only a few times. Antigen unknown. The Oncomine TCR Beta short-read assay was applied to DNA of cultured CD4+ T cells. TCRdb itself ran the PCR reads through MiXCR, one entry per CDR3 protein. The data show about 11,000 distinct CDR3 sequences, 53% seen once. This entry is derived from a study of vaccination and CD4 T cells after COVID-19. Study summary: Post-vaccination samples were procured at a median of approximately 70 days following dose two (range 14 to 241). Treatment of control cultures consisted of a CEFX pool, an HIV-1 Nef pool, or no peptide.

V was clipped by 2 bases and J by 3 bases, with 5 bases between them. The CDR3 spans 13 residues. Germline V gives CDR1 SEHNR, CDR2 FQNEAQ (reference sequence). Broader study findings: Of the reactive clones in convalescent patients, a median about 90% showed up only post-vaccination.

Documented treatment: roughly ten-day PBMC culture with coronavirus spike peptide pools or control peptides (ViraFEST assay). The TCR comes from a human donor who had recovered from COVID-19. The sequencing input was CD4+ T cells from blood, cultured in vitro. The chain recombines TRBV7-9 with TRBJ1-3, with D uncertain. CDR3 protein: CASSLSGGNTIYF. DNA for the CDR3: TGTGCCAGCAGCTTAAGCGGTGGAAACACCATATATTTT. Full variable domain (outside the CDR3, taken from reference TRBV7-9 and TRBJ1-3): DTGVSQNPRHKITKRGQNVTFRCDPISEHNRLYWYRQTLGQGPEFLTYFQNEAQLEKSRLLSDRFSAERPKGSFSTLEIQRTEQGDSAMYLCASSLSGGNTIYFGEGSWLTVV.